The rows below give T cell receptor beta chains drawn from one sample of a study of cytomegalovirus exposure and HLA in healthy donors. Using immunoSEQ multiplex PCR, the repertoire was profiled, and TCRdb retains in-frame clones only, with some absent. The data hold about 130,000 clones, with around three quarters observed a single time. Sequenced material: PBMCs. Receptors originate from a man aged 25 to 45 in good health and CMV-seropositive. Each CDR3 is given with its conserved first and last residue. The D gene is left open where the match is weak. A row's size may be missing; if present it is once, few, many or a size class.

size	V	D	J	DNA	CDR3
NA	TRBV6-1	TRBD1	TRBJ2-7	TGTGCCAGCAGTGAAGCGCTTCGACAGGGGTTGGGCGAGCAGTACTTC	CASSEALRQGLGEQYF
NA	TRBV28	NA	TRBJ2-7	TGTGCCAGCGTGAGCCAGGGGGGATCCTACGAGCAGTACTTC	CASVSQGGSYEQYF
few	TRBV30	NA	TRBJ2-2	TGTGCCTGGAGAGAGTATACCACCGGGGAGCTGTTTTTT	CAWREYTTGELFF
once	TRBV7-9	NA	TRBJ2-6	TGTTCCAGCAGCTTAAGACAGTCTGGGGCCAACGTCCTGACTTTC	CSSSLRQSGANVLTF
NA	TRBV5-1	NA	TRBJ2-7	TGCGCCAGCAGCTTGGCCGGAGTCTCCTACGAGCAGTACTTC	CASSLAGVSYEQYF
NA	TRBV5-1	TRBD1	TRBJ1-2	TGCGCCAGCAGCCAGGGACAGGGAGGATATGGCTACACCTTC	CASSQGQGGYGYTF
NA	TRBV29-1	TRBD1	TRBJ1-5	TGCAGCGTTTCACAGGGGGCAGGAATCGATCAGCCCCAGCATTTT	CSVSQGAGIDQPQHF
NA	TRBV2	NA	TRBJ1-4	TGTGCCAGCCTTGCAACTAATGAAAAACTGTTTTTT	CASLATNEKLFF
NA	TRBV9	NA	TRBJ2-7	TGTGCCAGCAGCGTAGGGCCCAACTCTCTAGACGAGCAGTACTTC	CASSVGPNSLDEQYF
NA	TRBV10-2	NA	TRBJ1-5	TGCGCCAGCAGTGAGTCTCGGCAGCCCCAGCATTTT	CASSESRQPQHF
NA	TRBV9	NA	TRBJ1-6	TGTGCCAGCAGCATCGGACAGCCCTCAGGCTATAATTCACCCCTCCACTTT	CASSIGQPSGYNSPLHF
NA	TRBV5-1	TRBD1	TRBJ1-4	TGCGCCAGCAGCTTCGGACAGGGATATGAAAAACTGTTTTTT	CASSFGQGYEKLFF
few	TRBV5-6	TRBD2	TRBJ2-5	TGTGCCAGCAGCCCTCGGACTAGCGGGGGGGAGACCCAGTACTTC	CASSPRTSGGETQYF
NA	TRBV18	NA	TRBJ1-4	TGTGCCAGCTCTCCGGGACAAGCTAATGAAAAACTGTTTTTT	CASSPGQANEKLFF
few	TRBV27	NA	TRBJ1-1	TGTGCCAGCAGTTTATCGGGCAGGGTAAGTGGAACTGAAGCTTTCTTT	CASSLSGRVSGTEAFF
NA	TRBV27	NA	TRBJ2-7	TGTGCCAGCAGTTTGCGGAACTCCTACGAGCAGTACTTC	CASSLRNSYEQYF
NA	TRBV2	NA	TRBJ1-4	TGTGCCAGCAGTGCTAAGGGGTTGGAAAAACTGTTTTTT	CASSAKGLEKLFF
NA	TRBV7-6	TRBD1	TRBJ2-5	TGTGCCAGCAGCTTAGTGGGACAGACTAAAGAGACCCAGTACTTC	CASSLVGQTKETQYF
NA	TRBV5-1	TRBD1	TRBJ2-1	TGCGCCAGCAGCTACAGGGGCCACAATGAGCAGTTCTTC	CASSYRGHNEQFF
NA	TRBV6-1	TRBD1	TRBJ2-2	TGTGCCAGCAGTGAAGGGAGGACAGGGGACACCGGGGAGCTGTTTTTT	CASSEGRTGDTGELFF
NA	TRBV19	NA	TRBJ1-1	TGTGCCAGTAGTATGAGGCGAGAGAACACTGAAGCTTTCTTT	CASSMRRENTEAFF
few	TRBV2	TRBD2	TRBJ2-5	TGTGCCAGCAGTGAAGTGGCTAGCGGGGGGGCGATTTTGGAGACCCAGTACTTC	CASSEVASGGAILETQYF
NA	TRBV30	NA	TRBJ1-1	TGTGCCTGGGGGGCCGTTAATCTCGGCACTGAAGCTTTCTTT	CAWGAVNLGTEAFF
NA	TRBV30	NA	TRBJ1-4	TGTGCCTGGAGTTTGGAGGGTAATGAAAAACTGTTTTTT	CAWSLEGNEKLFF